The source of this TCR beta chain is a study of T cell repertoires in cytomegalovirus infection. Study as a whole: Use of recently identified HLA-C-restricted and well-studied HLA-B-restricted CMV epitopes was part of the study. It can be stated that public TCR beta signatures indicated CMV infection as well as a matching HLA type.

Using its own MiXCR run on the reads, TCRdb lists one record per CDR3 protein. The table lists some 800,000 distinct CDR3 sequences, 25% to 30% of them singletons, with approximately 14% in the top ten. This clonotype appeared a few times. Its antigen remains unknown. Trimming pared 2 bases from V and 4 bases from J, leaving 8 bases between. The CDR3 runs to 13 residues. Germline CDR1 MGHDK, CDR2 SYGVNS. The source of this sequence is a human donor in good health (CMV status not recorded). Some clones in this sample may be carry-over from other donors' samples. Specimen: cultured CD8+ T cells from PBMCs, collected from culture after CMV antigen stimulation. The chain uses TRBV25-1 and TRBJ2-5, with TRBD2 as a possible D gene (6 bases). This CDR3 reads CASSEGGVETQYF. In nucleotides, the CDR3 is TGTGCCAGCAGTGAAGGCGGGGTAGAGACCCAGTACTTC.